The 9 T cell receptor beta chains in this list originate from one sample, sequenced in a study of cytomegalovirus exposure and HLA in healthy donors. 13 Jbeta primers and 60 Vbeta primers were used for the PCR. The repertoire was sequenced with immunoSEQ multiplex PCR; TCRdb's copy has only in-frame clones and lacks some. The sample lists around 190,000 clones; approximately 85% were seen once. Sequences were obtained from PBMCs. The receptors were gathered from a woman between 45 and 60 years old in good health and CMV-seronegative.

CDR3 DNA sequence: TGTGCCAGCAGTTACCCGGGATGGAGCTCCTACAATGAGCAGTTCTTC. This sequence encodes CASSYPGWSSYNEQFF. This chain joins TRBV6-6 and TRBJ2-1; perhaps TRBD2 as D (5 bases). Trimming left V 2 bases short and J 0 bases short, with 11 bases between. The CDR3 spans 16 residues. Per the germline V gene, CDR1 is MNHNY and CDR2 is SVGAGI (reference sequence).

This chain connects TRBV13 to TRBJ2-3; 9 positions agree with TRBD2. The length of the CDR3 is 15 residues. CDR1 and CDR2 from the germline V gene are PRHDT and FYEKMQ (reference sequence). Trimming cost V 3 bases and J 4 bases; bases outside gene matches: 5. CDR3 bases: TGTGCCAGCAGCTTCCTCATAGCGGGAGCAGATACGCAGTATTTT. It yields the protein CASSFLIAGADTQYF.

This chain joins TRBV7-9 and TRBJ2-1; 9 bases are a match to TRBD1. V shed 4 bases, J shed 8 bases, and the junction held 9 bases outside the gene matches. The CDR3 is 15 amino acids. CDR1 and CDR2 from the germline V gene are SEHNR and FQNEAQ (reference sequence). As DNA, the CDR3 is TGTGCCAGCAGCTCTCACCAGACAGGGGGTTATGAGCAGTTCTTC. Translation gives CASSSHQTGGYEQFF.

Only a few counts were recorded for this clone. The chain is built from TRBV2 and TRBJ2-1; maybe TRBD1 (7 bases). This CDR3 region has 16 residues. CDR1 is SNHLY and CDR2 is FYNNEI in the germline V gene. V was clipped by 4 bases and J by 8 bases, with 21 bases between them. CDR3 DNA sequence: TGTGCCAGCAGTGCCCTTCAGGGGGGCCCAACGGATGAGCAGTTCTTC. It translates to CASSALQGGPTDEQFF. Supplemented by reference TRBV2 and TRBJ2-1, the full variable domain reads EPEVTQTPSHQVTQMGQEVILRCVPISNHLYFYWYRQILGQKVEFLVSFYNNEISEKSEIFDDQFSVERPDGSNFTLKIRSTKLEDSAMYFCASSALQGGPTDEQFFGPGTRLTVL.

In its sample, this clone was seen once. CDR3 residues: CASSQDWLTASYNEQFF. CDR3 nucleotide sequence: TGTGCCAGCAGCCAAGATTGGCTGACTGCTTCCTACAATGAGCAGTTCTTC. The chain has TRBV14 and TRBJ2-1, with D hard to call. Germline V gene lookup returns CDR1 SGHDN and CDR2 FVKESK. V was shortened by 0 bases and J by 1 base, with 13 bases between the two germline ends. The CDR3 length is 17 residues.

V is TRBV6-4 and J is TRBJ2-3; D is possibly TRBD2 (5 bases). The V end lost 5 bases, the J end lost 5 bases, and 17 bases lay between the germline ends. Looked up from germline, CDR1 is MRHNA and CDR2 is SNTAGT. The CDR3 contains 15 residues. CDR3: CASSIGVGHIDTQYF. CDR3 DNA sequence: TGTGCCAGCAGTATCGGGGTGGGTCATATAGATACGCAGTATTTT.

V is TRBV30 and J is TRBJ2-3; the D gene is possibly TRBD2 (6 bases). Germline assignment: CDR1 GTSNPN and CDR2 SVGIG (reference sequence). Trimming took off 3 bases at V and 2 bases at J, with 15 bases between the two ends. The CDR3 totals 15 residues. The CDR3 bases are TGTGCCTGGAGGCGGGACTTCGTATACACAGATACGCAGTATTTT. Translating it yields CAWRRDFVYTDTQYF. Full variable domain (outside the CDR3, taken from reference TRBV30 and TRBJ2-3): SQTIHQWPATLVQPVGSPLSLECTVEGTSNPNLYWYRQAAGRGLQLLFYSVGIGQISSEVPQNLSASRPQDRQFILSSKKLLLSDSGFYLCAWRRDFVYTDTQYFGPGTRLTVL.

The CDR3 spells CASSIETSGVYEQYF. The CDR3 DNA follows: TGTGCCAGTAGTATAGAGACTAGCGGGGTCTACGAGCAGTACTTC. The chain employs TRBV19 and TRBJ2-5, with 11 nucleotides matching TRBD2. The end of the DNA aligns better with TRBJ2-7, so the J call may be wrong. The CDR3 is 15 residues long. Germline-derived CDR1 and CDR2 are LNHDA and SQIVND (reference sequence).

The rearrangement joins TRBV4-1 to TRBJ2-7; D possibly corresponds to TRBD2 (5 bases). The CDR3 totals 14 residues. V shed 0 bases and J shed 3 bases, with 9 bases lying between them. Per germline, CDR1 MGHRA and CDR2 YSYEKL. CDR3 bases: TGCGCCAGCAGCCAAGATCGGGGTAGCTACGAGCAGTACTTC. Protein product: CASSQDRGSYEQYF.